The rows below give T cell receptor beta chains drawn from one sample of a study of blood T cells in healthy people across ages. Each CDR3 protein is one row after TCRdb ran MiXCR on the 5' RACE reads. This sample has 1.5 million to 1.8 million distinct CDR3 sequences, with 35% to 45% found just once. The sample comprised blood. The receptors come from a woman aged 18-30 years in good health. Both conserved end residues are part of each CDR3.

V gene | CDR3 protein
TRBV20-1 | CSASSPRFSYNEQFF
TRBV7-2 | CASSFRTGENIQYF
TRBV20-1 | CSARDRYGGSWQETQYF
TRBV6-5 | CASRRRREGTYNEQFF
TRBV20-1 | CSARDRGQTYEQYF
TRBV5-1 | CASSSGDRGFYGYTF
TRBV12-3/TRBV12-4 | CASRTSENEKLFF
TRBV12-3/TRBV12-4 | CASTLRQDGYTF
TRBV27 | CASSWTSGGLNEQFF
TRBV5-1 | CASSFAVLSNYGYTF
TRBV4-3 | CASSLQGQDSGYTF
TRBV29-1 | CSVRGGTLNTEAFF
TRBV7-8 | CASSEQNRTGGNRNQPQHF
TRBV7-2 | CASSLVHSGRGSTDTQYF
TRBV10-3 | CAINAGTGDTEAFF
TRBV24-1 | CATSDPTTGVYEQFF
TRBV7-9 | CASSPGTGLFGELFF
TRBV30 | CAWSGFGGASGNTIYF
TRBV7-9 | CASSGRQRALSYNEQFF
TRBV7-2 | CASSFARANTGELFF
TRBV20-1 | CSAREQYYGYTF
TRBV29-1 | CSVVAGWETQYF
TRBV28 | CASHHPYNNQPQHF
TRBV6-5 | CASSRQAYNEQYF
TRBV15 | CATSRLDGYEQYF
TRBV29-1 | CSVELTTGTNYGYTF
TRBV7-6 | CASSARLAGATDTQYF
TRBV4-3 | CASSQEVTNHRGYEQYF
TRBV7-2 | CASSFQGFHEQYF
TRBV29-1 | CSWAGEDNEQFF
TRBV5-1 | CASSLLAGVSYNEQYF
TRBV7-2 | CASSLLVTGGYGYTF
TRBV11-2 | CASSSQGLAANEQYF
TRBV4-3 | CASSQIPQTHTEAFF
TRBV7-2 | CASSLGGGRRDEQFF
TRBV20-1 | CSAPSGGVFEQFF
TRBV5-5 | CASSFYSGTSTDTQYF
TRBV4-2 | CASSQGWQRELGETQYF
TRBV7-2 | CASSIPLGTQYF
TRBV7-2 | CASSLRLNPPLHF
TRBV20-1 | CSARDYTGASYNEQFF
TRBV6-2/TRBV6-3 | CASSQQGAQQYF
TRBV28 | CASSVPGVPEAFF
TRBV7-2 | CASSATSGSYNERFF
TRBV20-1 | CSASGQGMTQPQHF
TRBV18 | CASSPSGQAFYEQYF
TRBV12-3/TRBV12-4 | CASSWGSRVPNQPQHF
TRBV25-1 | CASSESRTVNYGYTF
TRBV25-1 | CASMGSYNEQFF
TRBV28 | CASRAPGRGTYNEQFF
TRBV28 | CASSLSRWYQETQYF
TRBV7-2 | CASSLGDTWEGYTF
TRBV25-1 | CIGLAANEQFF
TRBV6-2/TRBV6-3 | CASSSTGSQRVTQYF
TRBV29-1 | CSAPLGEQFF
TRBV20-1 | CSAALTYNEQFF